This is a list of T cell receptor beta chains from one sample in a study of quantifying T cell responses using KT2 cells. Via MiXCR, TCRdb re-called the UMI-ligation and nested PCR reads, giving one row per CDR3 protein. The data hold under 35,000 distinct CDR3 sequences, with about a tenth observed a single time. The source material was PBMCs spiked with cells of the T cell clone KT2. The receptors originated from a human donor. The CDR3 runs from the conserved cysteine through the conserved F or W. A D gene is named only where the DNA matches it firmly. Not all rows give a size; the values are once, few, many and, for expanded clones, a class.

>TRBJ2-5|-|few|TRBV18
CASSRTPQETQYF
TGTGCCAGCTCTAGGACCCCTCAAGAGACCCAGTACTTC
>TRBJ2-7|-|few|TRBV5-1
CACREGDEQYF
TGCGCCTGCCGCGAGGGGGACGAGCAGTACTTC
>TRBJ1-2|TRBD1|few|TRBV18
CASSPKGQGPYGYTF
TGTGCCAGCTCACCAAAGGGACAGGGCCCCTATGGCTACACCTTC
>TRBJ2-1|-|-|TRBV11-2
CASSLLHSRYNEQFF
TGTGCCAGCAGCTTATTACATAGCAGGTACAATGAGCAGTTCTTC
>TRBJ2-7|-|many|TRBV12-3/TRBV12-4
CASSPDSYEQYF
TGTGCCAGCAGTCCCGACTCCTACGAGCAGTACTTC
>TRBJ2-5|-|few|TRBV2
CASSSQRQETQYF
TGTGCCAGCAGTTCCCAGCGGCAAGAGACCCAGTACTTC
>TRBJ2-3|-|-|TRBV11-2
CASSVYRRSTTDTQYF
TGTGCCAGCAGCGTATACAGGCGATCCACCACAGATACGCAGTATTTT
>TRBJ2-5|-|many|TRBV12-3/TRBV12-4
CASIKGPSRGQETQYF
TGTGCCAGCATTAAAGGCCCTTCTCGGGGACAAGAGACCCAGTACTTC
>TRBJ2-5|TRBD2|many|TRBV4-2
CASSSEAVPGGKETQYF
TGTGCCAGCAGCTCCGAAGCAGTCCCGGGAGGAAAAGAGACCCAGTACTTC
>TRBJ2-3|-|few|TRBV30
CAWTGSVGNTQYF
TGTGCCTGGACAGGGTCGGTTGGGAATACGCAGTATTTT
>TRBJ2-7|-|-|TRBV29-1
CSVESPTSPEQYF
TGCAGCGTTGAATCCCCAACGAGCCCCGAGCAGTACTTC
>TRBJ2-1|TRBD1|few|TRBV10-3
CAIGLGTGSTYNEQFF
TGTGCCATCGGTCTCGGGACAGGTTCTACCTACAATGAGCAGTTCTTC
>TRBJ1-1|TRBD1|-|TRBV2
CASTPRTGHTEAFF
TGTGCCAGCACCCCCCGGACAGGGCACACTGAAGCTTTCTTT
>TRBJ1-1|-|-|TRBV2
CASRALNTEAFF
TGTGCCAGCAGAGCACTGAACACTGAAGCTTTCTTT
>TRBJ2-1|TRBD2|-|TRBV6-1
CASSEVAGVSNEQFF
TGTGCCAGCAGTGAAGTAGCGGGGGTGAGCAATGAGCAGTTCTTC
>TRBJ1-1|-|-|TRBV5-1
CASSLEAFNTEAFF
TGCGCCAGCAGCTTGGAGGCCTTTAACACTGAAGCTTTCTTT
>TRBJ2-3|-|many|TRBV9
CASSVYTDTQYF
TGTGCCAGCAGCGTTTACACAGATACGCAGTATTTT
>TRBJ1-2|TRBD1|many|TRBV6-5
CASRERGDSYGYTF
TGTGCCAGCAGGGAGAGGGGGGACAGCTATGGCTACACCTTC
>TRBJ1-2|TRBD1|-|TRBV4-1
CASSHHPKRTGSPPDYGYTF
TGCGCCAGCAGCCATCACCCGAAAAGGACAGGGTCTCCGCCGGACTATGGCTACACCTTC
>TRBJ2-1|TRBD2|-|TRBV5-1
CASSLAPGLVAGEFF
TGCGCCAGCAGCTTGGCCCCGGGACTAGTTGCCGGTGAGTTCTTC
>TRBJ1-1|TRBD1|many|TRBV6-6
CASSYATGLNTEAFF
TGTGCCAGCAGTTACGCGACAGGGTTGAACACTGAAGCTTTCTTT
>TRBJ1-5|-|-|TRBV6-1
CASSYATVSNQPQHF
TGTGCCAGCAGTTATGCGACAGTTAGCAATCAGCCCCAGCATTTT
>TRBJ1-4|TRBD1|-|TRBV2
CASTWTGGGEKLFF
TGTGCCAGCACCTGGACAGGGGGTGGTGAAAAACTGTTTTTT